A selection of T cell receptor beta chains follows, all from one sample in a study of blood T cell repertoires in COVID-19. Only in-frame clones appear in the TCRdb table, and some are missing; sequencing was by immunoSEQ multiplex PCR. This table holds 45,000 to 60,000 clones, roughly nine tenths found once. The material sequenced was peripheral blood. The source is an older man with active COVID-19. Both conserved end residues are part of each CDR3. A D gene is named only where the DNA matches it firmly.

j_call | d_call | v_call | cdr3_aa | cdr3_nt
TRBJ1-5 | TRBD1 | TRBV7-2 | CASSLDRGGGNQPQHF | TGTGCCAGCAGCTTAGACAGGGGCGGTGGCAATCAGCCCCAGCATTTT
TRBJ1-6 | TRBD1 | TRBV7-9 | CASSLVRTGNSPLHF | TGTGCCAGCAGCTTAGTACGGACAGGGAATTCACCCCTCCACTTT
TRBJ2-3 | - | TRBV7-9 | CASRERTGTDTQYF | TGTGCCAGCAGAGAGAGGACAGGCACAGATACGCAGTATTTT
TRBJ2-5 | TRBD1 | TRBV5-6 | CASSLETGGGETQYF | TGTGCCAGCAGCTTGGAGACAGGGGGTGGTGAGACCCAGTACTTC
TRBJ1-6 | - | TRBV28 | CASSPGDRDSPLHF | TGTGCCAGCAGTCCCGGAGATCGGGATTCACCCCTCCACTTT
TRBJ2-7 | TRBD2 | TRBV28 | CASSSPLAGGFNEQYF | TGTGCCAGCAGCTCTCCCCTAGCGGGGGGTTTCAACGAGCAGTACTTC
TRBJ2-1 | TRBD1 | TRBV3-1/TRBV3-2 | CASSSSTGGNEQFF | TGTGCCAGCAGCTCATCGACAGGGGGAAATGAGCAGTTCTTC
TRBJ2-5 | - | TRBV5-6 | CASSPTGRGTQYF | TGTGCCAGCAGCCCGACAGGAAGGGGGACCCAGTACTTC
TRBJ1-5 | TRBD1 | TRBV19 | CASSIGTGGFNQPQHF | TGTGCCAGTAGTATAGGGACAGGGGGGTTCAATCAGCCCCAGCATTTT
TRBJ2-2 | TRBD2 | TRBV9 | CASSPWTRSTGELFF | TGTGCCAGCAGCCCATGGACTAGATCTACCGGGGAGCTGTTTTTT